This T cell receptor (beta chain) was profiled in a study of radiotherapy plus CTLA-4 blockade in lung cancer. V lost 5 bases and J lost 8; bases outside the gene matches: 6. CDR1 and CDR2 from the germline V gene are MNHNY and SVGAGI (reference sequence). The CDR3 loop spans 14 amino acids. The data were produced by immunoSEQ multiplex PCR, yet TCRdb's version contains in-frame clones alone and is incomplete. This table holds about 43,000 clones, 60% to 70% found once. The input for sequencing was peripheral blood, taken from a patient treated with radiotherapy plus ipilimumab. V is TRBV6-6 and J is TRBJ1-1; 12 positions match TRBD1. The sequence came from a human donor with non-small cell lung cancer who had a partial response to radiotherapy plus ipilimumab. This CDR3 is CASSRGQGAREAFF. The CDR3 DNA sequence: TGTGCCAGCAGTCGGGGACAGGGGGCTAGGGAAGCTTTCTTT.